A single sample gave rise to the 11 T cell receptor beta chains below, sequenced in a study of neurological immune-mediated disorders. TCRdb re-derived calls from the 5' RACE reads in MiXCR, one entry per CDR3 protein. The sample holds about 59,000 distinct CDR3 sequences, 12% seen once. The sample was PBMCs. These receptors came from a woman aged 55-69 years with HTLV-1-associated myelopathy (HAM/TSP).

This clonotype was seen repeatedly, ten times or more. The chain employs TRBV12-3 or TRBV12-4 and TRBJ2-1, with 11 bases fitting TRBD2. The CDR3 spans 16 residues. Germline trimming cut 5 bases from V and 4 bases from J; bases unmatched to any gene: 7. The CDR3 DNA follows: TGTGCCAGCAGTCACTCCGGACTAGCGGGTTACAATGAGCAGTTCTTC. The encoded protein is CASSHSGLAGYNEQFF.

CDR3 nucleotide sequence: TGTGCCAGCACCCCAAGGGGGGTCGGGGAGCTGTTTTTT. It yields the protein CASTPRGVGELFF. The chain is built from TRBV11-2 and TRBJ2-2, with D perhaps given as TRBD1 or TRBD2 (6 bases each). Germline values: CDR1 SGHAT, CDR2 FQNNGV. The CDR3 contains 13 residues. V lost 7 bases and J lost 7, with 13 bases in between. Supplemented by reference TRBV11-2 and TRBJ2-2, the full variable domain reads EAGVAQSPRYKIIEKRQSVAFWCNPISGHATLYWYQQILGQGPKLLIQFQNNGVVDDSQLPKDRFSAERLKGVDSTLKIQPAKLEDSAVYLCASTPRGVGELFFGEGSRLTVL.

This clonotype was counted at least ten times. The chain combines TRBV6-1 with TRBJ2-7; D is undetermined. The germline CDR1 and CDR2 sequences are MNHNS and SASEGT. Trimming shortened V by 7 bases and J by 0 bases, and 7 bases separated the two germline ends. The CDR3 contains 12 residues. This chain's CDR3 is CASKGYSYEQYF. CDR3 coding DNA: TGTGCCAGCAAAGGTTACTCCTACGAGCAGTACTTC.

In regard to this clonotype: A much larger clone sits a single nucleotide away, making a read error possible. The rearrangement links TRBV12-3 or TRBV12-4 to TRBJ2-1; D is unclear. V was trimmed by 2 bases and J by 9 bases, leaving 11 bases between them. The CDR3 extends over 13 amino acids. As DNA, the CDR3 is TGTGCCAGCAGTTTACGGACGATGGGTGAGCAGTTCTTC. Protein: CASSLRTMGEQFF.

In this sample, this clonotype turned up a few times. A read error may be the cause here, since a much bigger clone is one base away. In nucleotides, the CDR3 is TGTGCCAGCAGCACGGGACTAGTTAGTGAGCAGTTCTTC. This translates into CASSTGLVSEQFF. The chain links TRBV5-6 to TRBJ2-1, with 8 bases lining up with TRBD2. V lost 4 bases to trimming and J lost 9 bases; unmatched junction nucleotides: 6. Per germline, CDR1 SGHDT and CDR2 YYEEEE. The CDR3 spans 13 residues.

The sample holds many counts of this clonotype. The rearrangement uses TRBV5-6 and TRBJ1-5, with D maybe TRBD1 (6 bases). The V gene lost 1 base and the J gene lost 6 bases, with 20 bases spanning the gap. The CDR3 totals 17 residues. The germline V gene encodes CDR1 SGHDT and CDR2 YYEEEE. CDR3 sequence: CASSLRVDRSGSQPQHF. The CDR3 DNA reads as TGTGCCAGCAGCTTGCGGGTCGACAGGTCGGGGAGTCAGCCCCAGCATTTT. Using reference TRBV5-6 and TRBJ1-5 for the parts outside the CDR3, the full variable domain is DAGVTQSPTHLIKTRGQQVTLRCSPKSGHDTVSWYQQALGQGPQFIFQYYEEEERQRGNFPDRFSGHQFPNYSSELNVNALLLGDSALYLCASSLRVDRSGSQPQHFGDGTRLSIL.

At least ten counts were recorded for this clonotype. The chain links TRBV12-3 or TRBV12-4 to TRBJ2-7; D perhaps matches TRBD1 (6 bases). The CDR3 sequence is 15 residues long. The V end lost 1 base, the J end lost 3 bases, and 13 bases lay between the germline ends. The CDR3 nucleotides are TGTGCCAGCAGTTTAGATGGGGGCCCTCACTACGAGCAGTACTTC. Amino acid sequence: CASSLDGGPHYEQYF.

This clonotype was recorded many times. The V gene is TRBV29-1, the J gene TRBJ2-7; D is unclear. The CDR3 extends over 11 amino acids. CDR1 and CDR2 from the germline V gene are SQVTM and ANQGSEA. The V and J ends lost 6 bases and 6 bases respectively, with 12 bases between them. The CDR3 nucleotides read TGCAGCGTCGCCCCCTCGGGCGAGCAGTACTTC. It yields the protein CSVAPSGEQYF.

This clonotype has ten or more counts. The V and J genes are TRBV5-1 and TRBJ1-1; the D is unclear. V shed 4 bases and J shed 3 bases, with 4 bases lying between them. CDR3 length: 11 residues. CDR1 is SGHRS and CDR2 is YFSETQ in the germline V gene. The DNA of the CDR3 is TGCGCCAGCAGCAGGGACACTGAAGCTTTCTTT. Amino acid sequence: CASSRDTEAFF.

Comments on this clonotype: This may come from a read error, since a much larger clone is one base off. V usage is TRBV20-1 and J usage is TRBJ2-1; D not certain. The germline CDR1 and CDR2 sequences are DFQATT and SNEGSKA (reference sequence). Deletions cut 5 bases from V and 9 bases from J, with 14 bases between. This CDR3 is 12 amino acids long. CDR3 residues: CSAPTGSCEQFF. The CDR3 region has the DNA TGCAGTGCTCCCACTGGTAGCTGTGAGCAGTTCTTC.

The chain employs TRBV7-2 and TRBJ2-6; D gene unclear. Germline V gene lookup returns CDR1 SGHTA and CDR2 FQGNSA. V was shortened by 8 bases and J by 0 bases, with 8 bases between the two germline ends. The CDR3 covers 14 residues. The CDR3 DNA is TGTGCCAGCCTCAGAGACTCTGGGGCCAACGTCCTGACTTTC. Its protein is CASLRDSGANVLTF.